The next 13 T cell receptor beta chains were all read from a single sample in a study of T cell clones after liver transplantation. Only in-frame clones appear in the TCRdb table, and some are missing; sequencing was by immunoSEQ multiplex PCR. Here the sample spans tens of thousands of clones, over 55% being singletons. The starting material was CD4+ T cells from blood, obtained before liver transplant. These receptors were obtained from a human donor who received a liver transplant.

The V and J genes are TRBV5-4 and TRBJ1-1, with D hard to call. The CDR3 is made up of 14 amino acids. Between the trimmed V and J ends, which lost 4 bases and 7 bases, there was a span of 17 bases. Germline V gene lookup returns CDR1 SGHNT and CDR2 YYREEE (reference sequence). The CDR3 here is CASSQETLEDEAFF. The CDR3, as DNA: TGTGCCAGCAGCCAAGAAACTCTGGAGGATGAAGCTTTCTTT.

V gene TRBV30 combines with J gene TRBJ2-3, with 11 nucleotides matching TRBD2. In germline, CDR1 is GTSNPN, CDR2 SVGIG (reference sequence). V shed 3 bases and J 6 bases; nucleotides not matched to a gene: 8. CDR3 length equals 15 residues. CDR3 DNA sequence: TGTGCCTGGAGCGTACTAGCGGGGGAAGGGGATACGCAGTATTTT. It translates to CAWSVLAGEGDTQYF.

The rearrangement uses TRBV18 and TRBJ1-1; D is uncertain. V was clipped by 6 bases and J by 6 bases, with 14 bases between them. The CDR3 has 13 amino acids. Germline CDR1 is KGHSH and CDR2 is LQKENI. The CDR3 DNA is TGTGCCAGCTCCGCCTATGGACTCTCTGAAGCTTTCTTT. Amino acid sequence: CASSAYGLSEAFF. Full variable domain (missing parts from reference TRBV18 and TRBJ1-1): NAGVMQNPRHLVRRRGQEARLRCSPMKGHSHVYWYRQLPEEGLKFMVYLQKENIIDESGMPKERFSAEFPKEGPSILRIQQVVRGDSAAYFCASSAYGLSEAFFGQGTRLTVV.

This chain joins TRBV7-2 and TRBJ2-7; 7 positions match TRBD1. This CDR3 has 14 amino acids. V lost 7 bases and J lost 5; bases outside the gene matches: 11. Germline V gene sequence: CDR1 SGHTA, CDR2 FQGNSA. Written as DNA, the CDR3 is TGTGCCAGCAACAACGACAGGGTGGTGAACGAGCAGTACTTC. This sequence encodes CASNNDRVVNEQYF.

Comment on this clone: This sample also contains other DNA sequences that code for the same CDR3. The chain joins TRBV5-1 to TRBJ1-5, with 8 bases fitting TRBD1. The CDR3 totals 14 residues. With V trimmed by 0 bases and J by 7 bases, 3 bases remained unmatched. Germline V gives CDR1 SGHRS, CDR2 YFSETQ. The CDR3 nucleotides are TGCGCCAGCAGCTTGGGACAGGGGACCCAGCCCCAGCATTTT. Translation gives CASSLGQGTQPQHF.

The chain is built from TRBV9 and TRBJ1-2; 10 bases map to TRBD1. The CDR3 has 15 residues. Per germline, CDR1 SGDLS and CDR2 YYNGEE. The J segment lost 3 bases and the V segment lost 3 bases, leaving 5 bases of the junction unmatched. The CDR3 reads CASSARQGADYGYTF. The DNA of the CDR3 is TGTGCCAGCAGCGCCCGACAGGGGGCAGACTATGGCTACACCTTC.

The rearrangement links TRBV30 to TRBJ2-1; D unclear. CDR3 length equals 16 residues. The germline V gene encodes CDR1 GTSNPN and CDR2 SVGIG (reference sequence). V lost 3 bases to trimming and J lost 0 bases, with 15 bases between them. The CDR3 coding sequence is TGTGCCTGGAGCCGTCGACTGTCGAGCTCCTACAATGAGCAGTTCTTC. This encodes CAWSRRLSSSYNEQFF.

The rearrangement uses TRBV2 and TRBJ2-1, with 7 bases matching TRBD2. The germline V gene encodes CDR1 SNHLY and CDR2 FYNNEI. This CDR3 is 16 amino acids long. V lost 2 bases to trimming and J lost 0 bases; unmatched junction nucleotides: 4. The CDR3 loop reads CASSEYGGNSYNEQFF. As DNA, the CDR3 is TGTGCCAGCAGTGAATACGGGGGGAACTCCTACAATGAGCAGTTCTTC.

The CDR3 DNA follows: TGTGCCAGCAGCAGGGACAGCTCTGGAAACACCATATATTTT. The encoded protein is CASSRDSSGNTIYF. The chain joins TRBV7-9 to TRBJ1-3, with 7 bases identical to TRBD1. The trim removed 5 bases at V and 0 bases at J, leaving 1 base unmatched. This CDR3 has 14 amino acids. Per germline, CDR1 SEHNR and CDR2 FQNEAQ (reference sequence).

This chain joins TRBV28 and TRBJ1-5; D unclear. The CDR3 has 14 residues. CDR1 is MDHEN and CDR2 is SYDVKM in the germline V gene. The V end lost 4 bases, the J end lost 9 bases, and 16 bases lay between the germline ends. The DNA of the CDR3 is TGTGCCAGCAGTTCCAGGACGGGGATTGGGCCCCAGCATTTT. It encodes CASSSRTGIGPQHF.

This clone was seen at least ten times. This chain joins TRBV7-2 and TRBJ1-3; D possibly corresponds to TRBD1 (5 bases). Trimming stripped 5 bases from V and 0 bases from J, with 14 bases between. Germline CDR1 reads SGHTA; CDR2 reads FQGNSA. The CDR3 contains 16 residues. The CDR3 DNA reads TGTGCCAGCAGCCCCCAAGGGGCAATCTCTGGAAACACCATATATTTT. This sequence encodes CASSPQGAISGNTIYF.

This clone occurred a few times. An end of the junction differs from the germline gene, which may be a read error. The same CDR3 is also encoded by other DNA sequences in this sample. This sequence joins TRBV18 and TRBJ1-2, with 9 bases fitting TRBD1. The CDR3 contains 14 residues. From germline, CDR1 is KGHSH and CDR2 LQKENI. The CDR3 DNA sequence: TGTGCCAGTTCACAGGGGGCGTCCAACTATGGCTACACCTTC. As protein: CASSQGASNYGYTF.

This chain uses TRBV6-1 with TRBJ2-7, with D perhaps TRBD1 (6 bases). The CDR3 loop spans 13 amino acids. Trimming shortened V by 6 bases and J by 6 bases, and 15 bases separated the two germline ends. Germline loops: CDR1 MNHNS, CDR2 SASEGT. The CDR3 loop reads CASSVGQIGEQYF. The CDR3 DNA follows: TGTGCCAGCAGCGTTGGACAGATAGGCGAGCAGTACTTC.